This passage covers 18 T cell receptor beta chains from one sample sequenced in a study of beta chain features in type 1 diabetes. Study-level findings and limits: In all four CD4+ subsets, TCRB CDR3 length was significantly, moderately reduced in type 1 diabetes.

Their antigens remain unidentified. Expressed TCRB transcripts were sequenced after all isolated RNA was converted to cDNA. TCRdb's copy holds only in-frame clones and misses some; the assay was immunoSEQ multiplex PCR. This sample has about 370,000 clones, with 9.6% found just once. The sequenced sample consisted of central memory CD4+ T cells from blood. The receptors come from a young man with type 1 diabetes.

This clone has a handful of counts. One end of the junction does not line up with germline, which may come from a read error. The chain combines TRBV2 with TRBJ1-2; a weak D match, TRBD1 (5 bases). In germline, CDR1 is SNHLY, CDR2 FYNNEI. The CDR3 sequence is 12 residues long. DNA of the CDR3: TGTGCCAGCAGAGAAGGGGACTATGGCTACACCTTC. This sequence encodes CASREGDYGYTF.

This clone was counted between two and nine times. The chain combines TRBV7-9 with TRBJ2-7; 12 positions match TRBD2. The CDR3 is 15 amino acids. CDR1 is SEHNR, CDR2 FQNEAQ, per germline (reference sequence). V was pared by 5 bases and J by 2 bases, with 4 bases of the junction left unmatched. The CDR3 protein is CASSPRLAGAYEQYF. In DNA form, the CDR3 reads TGTGCCAGCAGCCCCCGACTAGCGGGAGCCTACGAGCAGTACTTC.

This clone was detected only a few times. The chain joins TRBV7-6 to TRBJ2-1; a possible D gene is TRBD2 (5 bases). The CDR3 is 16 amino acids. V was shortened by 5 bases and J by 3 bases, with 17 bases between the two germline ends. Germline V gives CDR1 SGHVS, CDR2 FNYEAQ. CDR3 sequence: CASSPSGGNLYNEQFF. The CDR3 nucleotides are TGTGCCAGCAGCCCCAGCGGAGGAAACCTCTACAATGAGCAGTTCTTC.

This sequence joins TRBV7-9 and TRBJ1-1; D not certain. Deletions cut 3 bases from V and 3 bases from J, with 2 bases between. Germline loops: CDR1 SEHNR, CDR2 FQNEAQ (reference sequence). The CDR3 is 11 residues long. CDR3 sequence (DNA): TGTGCCAGCAGCTTCCACACTGAAGCTTTCTTT. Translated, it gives CASSFHTEAFF.

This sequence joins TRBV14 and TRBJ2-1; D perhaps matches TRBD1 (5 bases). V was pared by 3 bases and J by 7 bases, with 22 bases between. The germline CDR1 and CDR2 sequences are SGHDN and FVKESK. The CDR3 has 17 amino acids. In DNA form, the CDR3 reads TGTGCCAGCAGCCATGCCCTGGGCAGGGATAAAAAAAATGAGCAGTTCTTC. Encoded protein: CASSHALGRDKKNEQFF.

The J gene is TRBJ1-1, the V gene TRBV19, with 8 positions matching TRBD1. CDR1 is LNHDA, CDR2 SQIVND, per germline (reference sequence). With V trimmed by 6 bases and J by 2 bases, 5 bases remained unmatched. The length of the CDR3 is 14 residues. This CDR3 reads CASRTGVLNTEAFF. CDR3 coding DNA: TGTGCCAGTAGGACAGGGGTCCTAAACACTGAAGCTTTCTTT.

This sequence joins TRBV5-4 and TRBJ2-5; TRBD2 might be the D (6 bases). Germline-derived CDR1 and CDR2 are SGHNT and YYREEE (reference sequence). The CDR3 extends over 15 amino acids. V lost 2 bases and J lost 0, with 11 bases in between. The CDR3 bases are TGTGCCAGCAGCTTAGGCGGGACTTACCAAGAGACCCAGTACTTC. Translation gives CASSLGGTYQETQYF.

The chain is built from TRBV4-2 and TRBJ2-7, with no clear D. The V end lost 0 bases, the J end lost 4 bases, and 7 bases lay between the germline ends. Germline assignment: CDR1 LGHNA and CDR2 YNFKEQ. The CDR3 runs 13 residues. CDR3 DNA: TGTGCCAGCAGCCAAGATTCCAGGTACGAGCAGTACTTC. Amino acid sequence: CASSQDSRYEQYF.

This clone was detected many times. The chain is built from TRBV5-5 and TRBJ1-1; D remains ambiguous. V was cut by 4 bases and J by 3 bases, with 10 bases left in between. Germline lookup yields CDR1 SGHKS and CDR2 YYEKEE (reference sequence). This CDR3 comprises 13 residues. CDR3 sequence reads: CASSLSRDTEAFF. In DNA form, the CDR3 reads TGTGCCAGCAGCCTGTCTCGGGACACTGAAGCTTTCTTT.

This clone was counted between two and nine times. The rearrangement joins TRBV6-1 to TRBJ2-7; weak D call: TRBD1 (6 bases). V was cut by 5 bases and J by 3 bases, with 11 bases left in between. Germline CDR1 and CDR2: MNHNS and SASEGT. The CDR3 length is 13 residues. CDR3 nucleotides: TGTGCCAGCAGTCCAGGGGTGAACTACGAGCAGTACTTC. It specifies CASSPGVNYEQYF.

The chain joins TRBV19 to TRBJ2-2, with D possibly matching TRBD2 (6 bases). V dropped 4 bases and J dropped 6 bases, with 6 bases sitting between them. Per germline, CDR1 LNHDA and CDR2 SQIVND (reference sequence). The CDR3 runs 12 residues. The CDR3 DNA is TGTGCCAGTAGTACTAGCGCCGGGGAGCTGTTTTTT. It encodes CASSTSAGELFF.

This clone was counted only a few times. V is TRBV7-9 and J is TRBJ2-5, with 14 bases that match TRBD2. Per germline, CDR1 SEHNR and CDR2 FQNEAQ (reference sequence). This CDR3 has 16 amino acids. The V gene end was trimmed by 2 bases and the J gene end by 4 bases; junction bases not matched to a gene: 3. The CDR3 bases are TGTGCCAGCAGCTTATCCGGGACTAGCGGGAGAGAGACCCAGTACTTC. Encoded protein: CASSLSGTSGRETQYF.

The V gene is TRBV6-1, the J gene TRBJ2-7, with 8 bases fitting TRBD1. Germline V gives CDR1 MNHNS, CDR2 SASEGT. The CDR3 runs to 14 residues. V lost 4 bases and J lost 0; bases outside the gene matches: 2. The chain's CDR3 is CASSADRDSYEQYF. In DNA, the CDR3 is TGTGCCAGCAGTGCGGACAGGGACTCCTACGAGCAGTACTTC.

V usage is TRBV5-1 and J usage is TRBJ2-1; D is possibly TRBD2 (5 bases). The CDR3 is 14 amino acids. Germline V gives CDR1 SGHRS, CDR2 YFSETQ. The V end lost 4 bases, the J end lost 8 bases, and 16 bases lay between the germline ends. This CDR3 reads CASSPGGGTDEQFF. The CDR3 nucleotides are TGCGCCAGCAGCCCCGGCGGAGGCACAGATGAGCAGTTCTTC.

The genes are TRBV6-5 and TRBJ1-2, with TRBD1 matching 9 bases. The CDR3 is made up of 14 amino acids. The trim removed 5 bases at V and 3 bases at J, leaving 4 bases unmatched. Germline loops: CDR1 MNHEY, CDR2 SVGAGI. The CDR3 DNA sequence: TGTGCCAGCAGTGCACAGGGGGCGGACTATGGCTACACCTTC. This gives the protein CASSAQGADYGYTF.

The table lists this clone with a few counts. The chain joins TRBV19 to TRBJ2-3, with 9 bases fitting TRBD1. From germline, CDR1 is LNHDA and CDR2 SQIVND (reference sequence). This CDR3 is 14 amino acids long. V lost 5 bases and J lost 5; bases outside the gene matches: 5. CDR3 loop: CASSYRGQGDTQYF. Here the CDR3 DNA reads TGTGCCAGTAGTTACAGGGGGCAGGGAGATACGCAGTATTTT.

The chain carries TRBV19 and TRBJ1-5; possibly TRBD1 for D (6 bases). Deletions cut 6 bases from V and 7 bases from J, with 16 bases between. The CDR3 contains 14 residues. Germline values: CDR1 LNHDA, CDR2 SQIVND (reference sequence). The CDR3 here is CASRGSQGRQPQHF. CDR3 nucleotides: TGTGCCAGTAGGGGTTCCCAGGGGCGCCAGCCCCAGCATTTT.

CDR3 protein: CASNQEGPEQFF. The CDR3 DNA sequence: TGTGCCAGCAACCAGGAGGGCCCCGAGCAGTTCTTC. The V and J genes are TRBV7-9 and TRBJ2-1; D may be TRBD2 (6 bases). V was shortened by 7 bases and J by 10 bases, with 14 bases between the two germline ends. This CDR3 has 12 amino acids. The germline V gene has CDR1 SEHNR and CDR2 FQNEAQ (reference sequence).